This TCR beta chain was captured in a study of beta chain features in type 1 diabetes. There are 15 residues in the CDR3. Germline V gives CDR1 LGHNA, CDR2 YSLEER. After removal of 5 bases from V and 9 bases from J, the junction contained 8 bases not matched to a gene. Expressed TCRB transcripts were sequenced after all isolated RNA was converted to cDNA. Profiled with immunoSEQ multiplex PCR; TCRdb holds only in-frame clones, not every one. The sample consists of 350,000 to 450,000 clones, less than 15% of them appearing once. Overall study results and limits: Compared with healthy donors, patients appeared to share more similar naive, central memory and regulatory TCRB repertoires.

A note on this clone: The antigen remains undetermined.

Sequenced input: naive CD4+ T cells from blood. The receptor comes from a woman in her late teens or twenties in good health. This chain connects TRBV4-3 to TRBJ2-1, with TRBD2 matching over 12 bases. CDR3 DNA sequence: TGCGCCAGCAGCGGAGGCCTAGCGGGAGGGTCTGAGCAGTTCTTC. Translation gives CASSGGLAGGSEQFF.